Listed here are 2 T cell receptor beta chains from one sample, sequenced in a study of blood T cells in healthy people across ages. A second PCR, run for roughly 7 to 12 cycles, used a sample-barcoded 5' primer plus a J-beta primer mix. TCRdb independently ran MiXCR on the 5' RACE reads; one entry per CDR3 protein. This sample has about 840,000 distinct CDR3 sequences, with approximately 32% found just once. In addition, the sample was reused for a study of T cells of mothers and their children.

Source material: blood. The receptor source for this set is a woman aged 40 to 50 in good health.

J is TRBJ1-1 and V is TRBV30, with D maybe TRBD1 (5 bases). The V gene's germline CDR1 is GTSNPN and CDR2 SVGIG (reference sequence). Trimming pared 5 bases from V and 4 bases from J, leaving 11 bases between. The CDR3 consists of 12 residues. The CDR3 region has the DNA TGTGCCTGGGGGGGTCATGGCACTGAAGCTTTCTTT. Translating it yields CAWGGHGTEAFF.

Of note for this clonotype: A much more abundant neighbour one base away suggests this may be a read error. As DNA, the CDR3 is TGTGCCAGCAGCCAGAGCGGGAGAGGGACCCAGTACTTC. It specifies CASSQSGRGTQYF. This chain joins TRBV7-2 and TRBJ2-5; TRBD2 matches at 8 bases. With V trimmed by 5 bases and J by 7 bases, 6 bases remained unmatched. Germline loops: CDR1 SGHTA, CDR2 FQGNSA. CDR3 length: 13 residues.